This T cell receptor (beta chain) was observed in a study of patients and donors after allogeneic stem cell transplantation. CDR3 length: 12 amino acids. Germline V gene sequence: CDR1 DFQATT, CDR2 SNEGSKA (reference sequence). V dropped 3 bases and J dropped 4 bases, with 9 bases sitting between them. TCRdb ran MiXCR on the RT-PCR reads and lists one entry per CDR3 protein. The table includes about 410,000 distinct CDR3 sequences, around 16% detected once. This clonotype was counted between two and nine times. This TCR came from a human donor who was either an allogeneic HSCT recipient or a stem cell or donor lymphocyte infusion donor (not recorded which). It is not recorded whose cells these are; they may come from a transplant donor. The sample taken for sequencing was blood, either unsorted or a sorted T cell fraction (not recorded which). The chain links TRBV20-1 to TRBJ2-5; maybe TRBD2 (5 bases). CDR3 amino acids: CSASKGAETQYF. The CDR3 DNA follows: TGCAGTGCTAGTAAGGGAGCAGAGACCCAGTACTTC.